One and the same sample provided the 27 T cell receptor beta chains below, sequenced in a study of radiotherapy plus CTLA-4 blockade in lung cancer. Assay: immunoSEQ multiplex PCR; the TCRdb copy retains only in-frame clones and omits some. Of about 62,000 clones listed, approximately 79% are singletons. Sequenced here: peripheral blood, sampled from a patient treated with radiotherapy plus ipilimumab. All receptors come from a human donor with non-small cell lung cancer who had a complete response to radiotherapy plus ipilimumab.

The gene calls are TRBV27 and TRBJ2-1, with D possibly matching TRBD2 (6 bases). Germline V gives CDR1 MNHEY, CDR2 SMNVEV (reference sequence). With 9 bases removed from V and 6 bases from J, the gap between germline ends came to 15 bases. CDR3 length: 13 residues. For the CDR3, the DNA is TGTGCCAGTGCCACGGGACTGCTCAATGAGCAGTTCTTC. It encodes CASATGLLNEQFF.

The J gene is TRBJ2-2, the V gene TRBV2, with 11 bases that match TRBD2. Per germline, CDR1 SNHLY and CDR2 FYNNEI. Trimming at V came to 6 bases and at J to 5 bases, leaving 5 bases not matched to a gene. The CDR3 spans 15 residues. The DNA of the CDR3 is TGTGCCAGCAGAAGACTAGCGGGAAATACCGGGGAGCTGTTTTTT. It specifies CASRRLAGNTGELFF.

The chain recombines TRBV6-1 with TRBJ2-1, with TRBD1 as a possible D gene (6 bases). The CDR3 consists of 14 residues. Germline CDR1 and CDR2: MNHNS and SASEGT. V gave up 6 bases and J gave up 1 base, with 10 bases separating them. This CDR3 reads CASRDTGSYNEQFF. The DNA of the CDR3 is TGTGCCAGCAGAGATACAGGGTCCTACAATGAGCAGTTCTTC.

The chain has TRBV28 and TRBJ2-1; 11 bases match TRBD2. CDR1 and CDR2 from the germline V gene are MDHEN and SYDVKM. V shed 5 bases, J shed 5 bases, and the junction held 2 bases outside the gene matches. The CDR3 loop spans 14 amino acids. CDR3 sequence (DNA): TGTGCCAGCAGTCGACTAGCGGGACACAATGAGCAGTTCTTC. It is translated as CASSRLAGHNEQFF.

This clone was seen only a few times. J is TRBJ2-7 and V is TRBV5-1; 12 nucleotides line up with TRBD2. The V and J ends lost 5 bases and 2 bases, in that order; junction bases with no gene match: 2. The CDR3 loop spans 14 amino acids. CDR1 and CDR2 (germline): SGHRS, YFSETQ. The CDR3 bases are TGCGCCAGCAGGACTAGCGGGAGTACCTACGAGCAGTACTTC. Translating it yields CASRTSGSTYEQYF. Complete variable domain (other parts from reference TRBV5-1 and TRBJ2-7): KAGVTQTPRYLIKTRGQQVTLSCSPISGHRSVSWYQQTPGQGLQFLFEYFSETQRNKGNFPGRFSGRQFSNSRSEMNVSTLELGDSALYLCASRTSGSTYEQYFGPGTRLTVT.

This rearrangement joins TRBV7-9 to TRBJ2-3; tentatively, D is TRBD2 (6 bases). Germline CDR1 reads SEHNR; CDR2 reads FQNEAQ (reference sequence). There are 15 residues in the CDR3. The V end was cut by 2 bases, the J end by 2 bases, with 11 bases between. The CDR3: CASSLTEGLTDTQYF. CDR3 nucleotides: TGTGCCAGCAGCTTAACGGAGGGCCTCACAGATACGCAGTATTTT.

The gene calls are TRBV19 and TRBJ2-7; D ambiguous. Germline CDR1 LNHDA, CDR2 SQIVND (reference sequence). Trimming removed 0 bases from V and 0 bases from J, with 6 bases in between. The CDR3 runs to 14 residues. The CDR3 protein is CASSIDRLSYEQYF. The CDR3 DNA is TGTGCCAGTAGTATAGACAGGCTCTCCTACGAGCAGTACTTC. Drawing the rest from reference TRBV19 and TRBJ2-7, the complete variable domain is DGGITQSPKYLFRKEGQNVTLSCEQNLNHDAMYWYRQDPGQGLRLIYYSQIVNDFQKGDIAEGYSVSREKKESFPLTVTSAQKNPTAFYLCASSIDRLSYEQYFGPGTRLTVT.

The CDR3 sequence: CASSYSGGAGEQYF. The DNA for the CDR3 is TGTGCCAGCAGTTACTCGGGGGGGGCGGGGGAGCAGTACTTC. The rearrangement joins TRBV6-5 to TRBJ2-7, with a weak D call TRBD2 (7 bases). CDR1 and CDR2 from the germline V gene are MNHEY and SVGAGI. The CDR3 is 14 amino acids. V dropped 0 bases and J dropped 7 bases, with 13 bases sitting between them.

The V gene is TRBV4-2, the J gene TRBJ2-5, with a weak D call TRBD2 (6 bases). Germline V CDR1 and CDR2: LGHNA, YNFKEQ. The V and J ends lost 0 bases and 5 bases respectively, with 13 bases between them. This CDR3 region has 15 residues. CDR3 sequence (DNA): TGTGCCAGCAGCCAAGATTATGCAGGGAGGGAGACCCAGTACTTC. Encoded protein: CASSQDYAGRETQYF.

Worth noting for this clone: The sample contains more than one DNA sequence encoding this CDR3. V is TRBV18 and J is TRBJ1-5; 8 nucleotides match TRBD1. With V trimmed by 2 bases and J by 2 bases, 5 bases remained unmatched. CDR3 length: 16 amino acids. CDR1 and CDR2 (germline): KGHSH, LQKENI. The CDR3 nucleotides are TGTGCCAGCTCACCAACTCCGGGACAGGGCAATCAGCCCCAGCATTTT. It is translated as CASSPTPGQGNQPQHF.

The gene calls are TRBV9 and TRBJ2-1; 15 bases fit TRBD2. With V trimmed by 4 bases and J by 5 bases, 7 bases remained unmatched. The CDR3 spans 17 residues. The germline V gene has CDR1 SGDLS and CDR2 YYNGEE. The CDR3 bases are TGTGCCAGCAGCCGGGGACTAGCGGGGGGCTATAACAATGAGCAGTTCTTC. It codes for CASSRGLAGGYNNEQFF.

This clone was seen a single time. The J gene is TRBJ1-1, the V gene TRBV30; TRBD1 might be the D (6 bases). This CDR3 spans 13 amino acids. Deletions cut 5 bases from V and 6 bases from J, with 16 bases between. Germline values: CDR1 GTSNPN, CDR2 SVGIG (reference sequence). The CDR3 region has the DNA TGTGCCTGGCAGGGAGGGGGTATGGCTGAAGCTTTCTTT. Protein: CAWQGGGMAEAFF.

The chain joins TRBV6-1 to TRBJ2-5; 10 bases map to TRBD2. The CDR3 consists of 16 residues. Germline V gene lookup returns CDR1 MNHNS and CDR2 SASEGT. Trimming took 2 bases from V and 7 from J; bases not matched to a gene: 10. In DNA form, the CDR3 reads TGTGCCAGCAGTGAATGGGCTAGCGGGAGTGGAGGGACCCAGTACTTC. Its translation: CASSEWASGSGGTQYF.

The rearrangement uses TRBV27 and TRBJ2-3; no clear D. This CDR3 has 11 residues. Per the germline V gene, CDR1 is MNHEY and CDR2 is SMNVEV (reference sequence). Trimming took 3 bases from V and 6 from J, leaving 4 bases between them. The CDR3 protein is CASSFSDTQYF. CDR3 DNA sequence: TGTGCCAGCAGTTTTTCGGATACGCAGTATTTT.

On this clone itself: The sample holds other DNA sequences that translate to the same CDR3. The chain is built from TRBV19 and TRBJ1-1, with D perhaps matching TRBD1 (5 bases). Germline V gives CDR1 LNHDA, CDR2 SQIVND (reference sequence). There are 16 residues in the CDR3. V was clipped by 3 bases and J by 0 bases, with 14 bases between them. The CDR3 loop is CASSMAQGGVNTEAFF. For the CDR3, the DNA is TGTGCCAGTAGTATGGCCCAGGGAGGAGTGAACACTGAAGCTTTCTTT.

The V call is TRBV5-3, the J call TRBJ2-7; 11 bases align to TRBD2. TRBV5-3 is treated as an ORF (open reading frame) with a function not yet certain. The trim removed 6 bases at V and 3 bases at J, leaving 11 bases unmatched. CDR3 length: 16 residues. Here the CDR3 reads CARTQDWLAGGYEQYF. In DNA form, the CDR3 reads TGTGCCAGAACCCAGGATTGGCTAGCGGGAGGCTACGAGCAGTACTTC.

With regard to this clone: The conserved phenylalanine or tryptophan normally closing the CDR3 is absent here, so this likely arose from a read error. The DNA is omitted, as the CDR3 cannot be located on it reliably, and the CDR3 follows TCRdb's listing. This chain uses TRBV11-2 with TRBJ2-7; the table's TRBD1 call for D was not verified on the DNA. Germline V gene sequence: CDR1 SGHAT, CDR2 FQNNGV. The length of the CDR3 is 11 amino acids, counting both ends. CDR3 in amino acids: CASSLGPQKIL.

The rearrangement joins TRBV5-1 to TRBJ1-1, with D uncertain. Trimming took off 4 bases at V and 1 base at J, with 11 bases between the two ends. The V gene's germline CDR1 is SGHRS and CDR2 YFSETQ. The length of the CDR3 is 14 residues. CDR3 residues: CASSPGPGNTEAFF. The CDR3 DNA is TGCGCCAGCAGCCCCGGCCCAGGGAACACTGAAGCTTTCTTT.

This sequence joins TRBV27 and TRBJ2-3; D unclear. V lost 0 bases to trimming and J lost 1 base, with 5 bases between them. This CDR3 comprises 14 residues. Germline V gives CDR1 MNHEY, CDR2 SMNVEV (reference sequence). The CDR3 protein is CASSLSAGTDTQYF. For the CDR3, the DNA is TGTGCCAGCAGTTTATCGGCCGGCACAGATACGCAGTATTTT.

The chain carries TRBV19 and TRBJ1-6; D gene ambiguous. V lost 5 bases, J lost 0 bases, and 11 bases lay in between. Germline values: CDR1 LNHDA, CDR2 SQIVND (reference sequence). The CDR3 length is 16 residues. CDR3 DNA sequence: TGTGCCAGTAGTCTGGACGGGAGCTCCTATAATTCACCCCTCCACTTT. Translation gives CASSLDGSSYNSPLHF.

The chain employs TRBV6-1 and TRBJ2-7; D not resolved. This CDR3 is 13 amino acids long. V dropped 6 bases and J dropped 4 bases, with 13 bases sitting between them. Germline CDR1 reads MNHNS; CDR2 reads SASEGT. The CDR3 DNA follows: TGTGCCAGCAGACCCTCGTCCGGTTACGAGCAGTACTTC. Translated: CASRPSSGYEQYF.

The CDR3, as DNA: TGCGCCAGCAGCTTGGCCGAAGCAGCTAGCTCCTACGAGCAGTACTTC. It translates to CASSLAEAASSYEQYF. The genes are TRBV5-1 and TRBJ2-7; D remains unclear. Trimming removed 0 bases from V and 0 bases from J, with 13 bases in between. This CDR3 has 16 residues. Germline loops: CDR1 SGHRS, CDR2 YFSETQ.

V usage is TRBV25-1 and J usage is TRBJ2-3, with 12 bases that match TRBD2. Germline CDR1 and CDR2: MGHDK and SYGVNS. This CDR3 spans 16 amino acids. V was pared by 4 bases and J by 4 bases, with 6 bases of the junction left unmatched. The CDR3 coding sequence is TGTGCCAGCAGTGCTCGGCTAGCGGGGGGGCCAGATACGCAGTATTTT. It is translated as CASSARLAGGPDTQYF.

The gene calls are TRBV6-5 and TRBJ1-1, with TRBD1 identical over 10 bases. The CDR3 totals 14 residues. After removal of 3 bases from V and 5 bases from J, the junction contained 3 bases not matched to a gene. CDR1 is MNHEY, CDR2 SVGAGI, per germline. The CDR3 spells CASSYRGQGTEAFF. The CDR3 bases are TGTGCCAGCAGTTATCGGGGACAGGGGACTGAAGCTTTCTTT.

This clone was detected only once. The rearrangement joins TRBV5-4 to TRBJ2-5; possible D gene TRBD2, 5 bases. V lost 4 bases, J lost 4 bases, and 17 bases lay in between. There are 15 residues in the CDR3. In germline, CDR1 is SGHNT, CDR2 YYREEE (reference sequence). The CDR3 region has the DNA TGTGCCAGCAGCCCGAGGAGGCAAGGGAGAGAGACCCAGTACTTC. Translated: CASSPRRQGRETQYF.

The chain is built from TRBV10-2 and TRBJ2-7, with D possibly TRBD1 on 6 matching bases. CDR1 and CDR2 (germline): WSHSY, SAAADI. V lost 11 bases to trimming and J lost 3 bases, with 17 bases between them. The CDR3 loop spans 13 amino acids. In DNA, the CDR3 is TGCGCCGCCTTCGACAGGAACCGCTACGAGCAGTACTTC. Protein product: CAAFDRNRYEQYF.

The rearrangement links TRBV6-5 to TRBJ1-1; 8 bases align to TRBD1. The germline V gene has CDR1 MNHEY and CDR2 SVGAGI. With V trimmed by 7 bases and J by 6 bases, 1 base remained unmatched. The CDR3 has 11 residues. The CDR3 spells CASNRGAEAFF. The CDR3 DNA reads TGTGCCAGCAACAGGGGGGCTGAAGCTTTCTTT.